The subject of this entry is one T cell receptor beta chain. Following extraction, RNA underwent reverse transcription to cDNA, which served as the sequencing template. TCRdb's copy holds only in-frame clones and misses some; the assay was immunoSEQ multiplex PCR. The sample contains some 170,000 clones, about 61% of which appear only once. Treatment meaning: oral pan-JAK inhibitor, 5-10 mg twice daily. This sample stems from a study of CD8+ T cells in alopecia areata. Study-wide context: Disease severity was quantified as SALT score of affected scalp area.

The V and J ends lost 3 bases and 6 bases respectively, with 9 bases between them. The CDR3 length is 12 residues. The germline V gene encodes CDR1 SNHLY and CDR2 FYNNEI. Source: CD4+ T cells sorted from blood, taken at approximately week 56, from a patient treated with tofacitinib. The TCR comes from a human donor with alopecia areata. The rearrangement uses TRBV2 and TRBJ2-7; D gene unclear. Here the CDR3 DNA reads TGTGCCAGCAGTGATTGGGTTGGCGAGCAGTACTTC. Translation gives CASSDWVGEQYF.